Following are 13 T cell receptor beta chains from one sample sequenced in a study of T-cell memory formation after mild COVID-19. TCRdb fed the 5' RACE reads into MiXCR, producing one record per CDR3 protein. The data show around 220,000 distinct CDR3 sequences, roughly 15% seen once. The specimen sequenced was PBMCs or a T cell subset sorted from them (not recorded which). These TCRs come from a young man who had mild COVID-19 (a few samples of this study predate the infection). Cell type and time point are not known.

J is TRBJ2-1 and V is TRBV5-1, with a tentative D call TRBD1 (5 bases). The CDR3 has 11 residues. CDR1 and CDR2 (germline): SGHRS, YFSETQ. V was clipped by 4 bases and J by 10 bases, with 9 bases between them. The CDR3 sequence: CASSIQGEQFF. The DNA for the CDR3 is TGCGCCAGCAGCATTCAGGGAGAGCAGTTCTTC.

This clonotype showed up just a few times. This chain connects TRBV10-3 to TRBJ2-3; TRBD2 aligns across 8 bases. The ends lost 10 bases at V and 0 bases at J; junction bases unmatched: 6. The CDR3 has 14 amino acids. CDR1 ENHRY and CDR2 SYGVKD come from the germline V gene. Written as DNA, the CDR3 is TGTGCCACTCATGAGCGGGGGAGCACAGATACGCAGTATTTT. Translating it yields CATHERGSTDTQYF.

This clonotype was seen more than once but under ten times. The V and J genes are TRBV3-1 and TRBJ2-4; the D call may be TRBD1 or TRBD2 (6 bases each). CDR3 length: 15 residues. Germline CDR1 LGHDT, CDR2 YNNKEL (reference sequence). Trimming took off 1 base at V and 9 bases at J, with 16 bases between the two ends. CDR3 sequence (DNA): TGTGCCAGCAGCCAAGGCGGGACATTAAGGGGCATTCAGTACTTC. Translation: CASSQGGTLRGIQYF.

This chain joins TRBV5-5 and TRBJ2-5, with a possible D match to TRBD2 (5 bases). The ends were cut back, 5 bases at V and 4 bases at J, with 12 bases in the middle. Germline V gene lookup returns CDR1 SGHKS and CDR2 YYEKEE (reference sequence). The CDR3 spans 13 residues. The CDR3 DNA is TGTGCCAGCAGTGCCGGGATGACAGAGACCCAGTACTTC. It specifies CASSAGMTETQYF.

This clonotype was seen a few times. V usage is TRBV6-5 and J usage is TRBJ1-2; 11 bases are shared with TRBD1. Trimming removed 6 bases from V and 0 bases from J; junction bases left unmatched: 6. CDR1 is MNHEY, CDR2 SVGAGI, per germline. This CDR3 is built from 16 residues. CDR3 nucleotide sequence: TGTGCCAGCAGGGCGGACAGGGGGCCCCCTAACTATGGCTACACCTTC. Protein product: CASRADRGPPNYGYTF.

The chain combines TRBV20-1 with TRBJ1-4; D perhaps matches TRBD1 (5 bases). V was pared by 5 bases and J by 3 bases, with 10 bases between. The CDR3 is made up of 13 amino acids. The V gene's germline CDR1 is DFQATT and CDR2 SNEGSKA (reference sequence). This CDR3 is CSAGDGPNEKLFF. CDR3 DNA: TGCAGTGCTGGGGACGGCCCTAATGAAAAACTGTTTTTT.

This clonotype came up a few times. The gene calls are TRBV12-3 or TRBV12-4 and TRBJ1-1, with D uncertain. The CDR3 covers 11 residues. V lost 5 bases, J lost 8 bases, and 9 bases lay in between. The DNA for the CDR3 is TGTGCCAGCAGTCTAGACTTCGAAGCTTTCTTT. Its protein is CASSLDFEAFF.

The gene calls are TRBV6-6 and TRBJ2-1; the D is unclear. Germline-derived CDR1 and CDR2 are MNHNY and SVGAGI (reference sequence). V shed 2 bases and J shed 0 bases, with 23 bases lying between them. This CDR3 has 20 amino acids. CDR3 loop: CASSYVSDFYPHSSYNEQFF. Written as DNA, the CDR3 is TGTGCCAGCAGTTACGTTTCGGATTTTTACCCTCACAGCTCCTACAATGAGCAGTTCTTC.

This clonotype was counted between two and nine times. This chain uses TRBV9 with TRBJ1-5; D remains unclear. This CDR3 is built from 13 residues. V was pared by 0 bases and J by 7 bases, with 8 bases between. Germline CDR1 reads SGDLS; CDR2 reads YYNGEE. Here the CDR3 reads CASSVDGSQPQHF. As DNA, the CDR3 is TGTGCCAGCAGCGTAGACGGGAGCCAGCCCCAGCATTTT.

This clonotype turned up a few times. The chain joins TRBV18 to TRBJ1-3, with D perhaps matching TRBD1 (6 bases). The CDR3 loop spans 16 amino acids. Germline V gives CDR1 KGHSH, CDR2 LQKENI. Trimming shortened V by 3 bases and J by 0 bases, and 12 bases separated the two germline ends. The DNA of the CDR3 is TGTGCCAGCTCACCCCGCGACAGGAGCTCTGGAAACACCATATATTTT. It codes for CASSPRDRSSGNTIYF.

This sequence joins TRBV2 and TRBJ2-7; D is ambiguous. The CDR3 totals 12 residues. CDR1 SNHLY and CDR2 FYNNEI come from the germline V gene. V was clipped by 9 bases and J by 3 bases, with 12 bases between them. CDR3 DNA sequence: TGTGCCAGTGCCCCCTTGAGCTACGAGCAGTACGTC. This translates into CASAPLSYEQYV.

This clonotype appeared a few times. V usage is TRBV6-2 or TRBV6-3 and J usage is TRBJ2-4; D may be TRBD1 (5 bases). Germline CDR1 reads MNHEY; CDR2 reads SVGEGT. V lost 10 bases and J 2 bases, leaving 12 bases between the germline ends. CDR3 length equals 13 residues. DNA of the CDR3: TGTGCCATCGGCAGGGATCCCAAAAACATTCAGTACTTC. This encodes CAIGRDPKNIQYF.

This clonotype has a handful of counts. The rearrangement links TRBV9 to TRBJ1-6; TRBD1 is a possible D gene (5 bases). The germline gives CDR1 SGDLS, CDR2 YYNGEE. The germline V and J ends were trimmed by 2 bases and 8 bases, with 8 bases remaining between them. The CDR3 is 13 amino acids. The DNA of the CDR3 is TGTGCCAGCAGCGTTTGGGGCGATTCACCCCTCCACTTT. Amino acid sequence: CASSVWGDSPLHF. Together with reference TRBV9 and TRBJ1-6, the CDR3 gives the full variable domain: DSGVTQTPKHLITATGQRVTLRCSPRSGDLSVYWYQQSLDQGLQFLIQYYNGEERAKGNILERFSAQQFPDLHSELNLSSLELGDSALYFCASSVWGDSPLHFGNGTRLTVT.